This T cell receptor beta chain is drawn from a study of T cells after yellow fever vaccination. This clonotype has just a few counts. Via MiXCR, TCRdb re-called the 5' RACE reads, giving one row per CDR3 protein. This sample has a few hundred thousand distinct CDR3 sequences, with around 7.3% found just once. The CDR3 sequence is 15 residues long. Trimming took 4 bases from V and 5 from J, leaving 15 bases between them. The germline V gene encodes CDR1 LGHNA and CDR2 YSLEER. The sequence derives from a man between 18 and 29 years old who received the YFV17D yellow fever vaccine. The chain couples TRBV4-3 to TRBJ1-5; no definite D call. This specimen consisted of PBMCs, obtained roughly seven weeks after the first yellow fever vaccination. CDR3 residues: CASSLRVALDQPQHF. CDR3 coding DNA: TGCGCCAGCAGCCTTAGGGTAGCCCTCGATCAGCCCCAGCATTTT.